This TCR beta chain was sequenced during a study of T cells in localized non-small cell lung cancer. Regarding the study as a whole: Uninvolved adjacent lung showed the highest T cell clonality, exceeding tumor. A median of roughly 55 of the top 100 tumor clones appeared in adjacent lung, which was paired and uninvolved.

J lost 4 bases, V lost 0 bases, and 4 bases had no gene match. CDR3 length: 15 amino acids. CDR1 MNHGY and CDR2 SVAAGI come from the germline V gene. This table comes from immunoSEQ multiplex PCR, and its TCRdb copy is limited to in-frame clones, with some not included. This repertoire shows around 10,000 clones, about three quarters found once; its top ten account for under 35%. A note on this clone: Its target is not known.

The receptor's source is a male donor older than 55 with stage I lung adenocarcinoma. This chain uses TRBV6-9 with TRBJ2-5; 8 nucleotides agree with TRBD2. The sequencing used peripheral blood, collected before any cancer treatment. CDR3 region: CASSYSPGGAETQYF. The CDR3 bases are TGTGCCAGCAGTTATTCTCCCGGGGGGGCAGAGACCCAGTACTTC.